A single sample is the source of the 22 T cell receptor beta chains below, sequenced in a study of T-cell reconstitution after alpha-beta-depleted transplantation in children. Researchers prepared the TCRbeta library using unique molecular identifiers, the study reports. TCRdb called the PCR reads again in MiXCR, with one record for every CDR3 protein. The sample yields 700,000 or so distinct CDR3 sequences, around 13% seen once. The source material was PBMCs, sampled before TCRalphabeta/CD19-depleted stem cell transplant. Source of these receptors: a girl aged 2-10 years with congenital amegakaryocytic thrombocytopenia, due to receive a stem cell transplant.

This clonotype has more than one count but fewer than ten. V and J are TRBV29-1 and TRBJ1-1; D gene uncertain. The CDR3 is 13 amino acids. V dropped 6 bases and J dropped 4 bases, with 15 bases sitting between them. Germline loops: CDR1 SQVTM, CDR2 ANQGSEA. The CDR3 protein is CSVRPPDTTEAFF. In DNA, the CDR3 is TGCAGCGTCCGCCCACCCGATACCACTGAAGCTTTCTTT.

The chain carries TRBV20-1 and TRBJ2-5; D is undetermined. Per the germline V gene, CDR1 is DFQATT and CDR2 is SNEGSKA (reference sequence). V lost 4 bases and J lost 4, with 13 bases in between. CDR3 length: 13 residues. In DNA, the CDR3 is TGCAGTGCTACAAGTCAGGCCCTAGAGACCCAGTACTTC. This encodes CSATSQALETQYF.

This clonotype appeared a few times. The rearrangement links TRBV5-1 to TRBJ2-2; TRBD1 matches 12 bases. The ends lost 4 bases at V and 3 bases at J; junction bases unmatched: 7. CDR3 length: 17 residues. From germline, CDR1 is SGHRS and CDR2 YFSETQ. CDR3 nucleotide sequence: TGCGCCAGCAGCATGGAGGGACAGGGGGCCCACACCGGGGAGCTGTTTTTT. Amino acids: CASSMEGQGAHTGELFF.

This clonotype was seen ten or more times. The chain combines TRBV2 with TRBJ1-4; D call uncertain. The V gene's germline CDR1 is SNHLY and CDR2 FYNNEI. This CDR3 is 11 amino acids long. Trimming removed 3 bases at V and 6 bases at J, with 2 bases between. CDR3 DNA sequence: TGTGCCAGCAGTGATGATGAAAAACTGTTTTTT. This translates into CASSDDEKLFF. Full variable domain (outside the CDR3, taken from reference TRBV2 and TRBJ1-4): EPEVTQTPSHQVTQMGQEVILRCVPISNHLYFYWYRQILGQKVEFLVSFYNNEISEKSEIFDDQFSVERPDGSNFTLKIRSTKLEDSAMYFCASSDDEKLFFGSGTQLSVL.

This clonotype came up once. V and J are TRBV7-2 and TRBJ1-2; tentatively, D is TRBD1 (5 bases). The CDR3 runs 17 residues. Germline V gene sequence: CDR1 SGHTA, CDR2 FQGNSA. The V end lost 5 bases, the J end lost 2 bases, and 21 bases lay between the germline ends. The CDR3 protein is CASSPHPRDSPNYGYTF. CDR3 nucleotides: TGTGCCAGCAGCCCGCACCCAAGGGACTCGCCCAACTATGGCTACACCTTC.

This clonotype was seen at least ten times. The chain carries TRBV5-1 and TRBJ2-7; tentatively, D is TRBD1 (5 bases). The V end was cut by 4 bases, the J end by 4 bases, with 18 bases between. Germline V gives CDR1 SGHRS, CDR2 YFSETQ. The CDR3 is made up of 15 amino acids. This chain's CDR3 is CASSLLQYQGYEQYF. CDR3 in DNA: TGCGCCAGCAGCCTACTCCAGTATCAGGGTTACGAGCAGTACTTC.

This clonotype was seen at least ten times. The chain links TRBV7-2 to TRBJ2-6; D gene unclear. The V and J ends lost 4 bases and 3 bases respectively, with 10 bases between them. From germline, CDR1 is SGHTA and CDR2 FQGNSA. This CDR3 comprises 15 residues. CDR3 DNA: TGTGCCAGCAGCTCGGGTGTAAGTGGGGCCAACGTCCTGACTTTC. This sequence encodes CASSSGVSGANVLTF.

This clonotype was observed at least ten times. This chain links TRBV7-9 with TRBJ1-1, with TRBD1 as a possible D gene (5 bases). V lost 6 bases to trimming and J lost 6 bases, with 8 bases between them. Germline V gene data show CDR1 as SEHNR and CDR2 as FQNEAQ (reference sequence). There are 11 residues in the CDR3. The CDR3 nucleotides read TGTGCCAGCAGGGGGGGAGCTGAAGCTTTCTTT. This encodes CASRGGAEAFF.

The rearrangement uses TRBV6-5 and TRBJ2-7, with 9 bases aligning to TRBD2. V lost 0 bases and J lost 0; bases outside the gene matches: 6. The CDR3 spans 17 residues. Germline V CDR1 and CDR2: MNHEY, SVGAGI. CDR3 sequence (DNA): TGTGCCAGCAGTTACTCGATAGGCGGGAGGGCCTCCTACGAGCAGTACTTC. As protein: CASSYSIGGRASYEQYF.

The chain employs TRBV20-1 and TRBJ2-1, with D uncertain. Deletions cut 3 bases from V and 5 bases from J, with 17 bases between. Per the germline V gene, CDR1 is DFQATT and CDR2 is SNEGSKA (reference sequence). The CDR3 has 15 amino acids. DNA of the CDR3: TGCAGTGCTAGGTCTAGTGTGGGGTGGAACAATGAGCAGTTCTTC. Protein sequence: CSARSSVGWNNEQFF.

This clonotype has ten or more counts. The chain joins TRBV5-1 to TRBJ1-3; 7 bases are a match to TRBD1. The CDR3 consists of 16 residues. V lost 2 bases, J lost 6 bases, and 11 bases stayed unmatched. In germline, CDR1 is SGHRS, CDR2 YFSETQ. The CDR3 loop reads CASSLSPRDSSNTIYF. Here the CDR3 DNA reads TGCGCCAGCAGCTTATCCCCACGGGACAGCTCAAACACCATATATTTT.

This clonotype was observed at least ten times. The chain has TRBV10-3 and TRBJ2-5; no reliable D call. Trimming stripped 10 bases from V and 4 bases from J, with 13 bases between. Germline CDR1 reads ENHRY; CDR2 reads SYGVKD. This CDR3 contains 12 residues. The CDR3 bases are TGTGCCACCATGGCCGGGTTAGAGACCCAGTACTTC. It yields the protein CATMAGLETQYF.

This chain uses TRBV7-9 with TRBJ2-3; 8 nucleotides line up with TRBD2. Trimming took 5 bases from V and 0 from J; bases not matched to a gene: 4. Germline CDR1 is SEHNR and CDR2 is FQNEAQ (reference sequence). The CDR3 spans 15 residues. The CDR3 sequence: CASSRLAGSTDTQYF. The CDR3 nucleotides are TGTGCCAGCAGCCGTTTAGCGGGAAGCACAGATACGCAGTATTTT.

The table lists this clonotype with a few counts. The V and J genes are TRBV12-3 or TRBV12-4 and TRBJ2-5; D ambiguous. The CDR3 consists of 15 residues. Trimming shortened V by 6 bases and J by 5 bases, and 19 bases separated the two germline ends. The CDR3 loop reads CASSYSGRNGETQYF. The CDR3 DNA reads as TGTGCCAGCAGCTACTCCGGCCGAAATGGGGAGACCCAGTACTTC.

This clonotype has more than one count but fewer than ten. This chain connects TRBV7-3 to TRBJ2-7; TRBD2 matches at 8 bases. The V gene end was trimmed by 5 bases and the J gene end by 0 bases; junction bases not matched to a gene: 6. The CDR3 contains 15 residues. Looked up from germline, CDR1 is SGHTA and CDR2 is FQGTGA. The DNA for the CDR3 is TGTGCCAGCAGCAAAACTAGCGGAGACTCCTACGAGCAGTACTTC. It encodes CASSKTSGDSYEQYF.

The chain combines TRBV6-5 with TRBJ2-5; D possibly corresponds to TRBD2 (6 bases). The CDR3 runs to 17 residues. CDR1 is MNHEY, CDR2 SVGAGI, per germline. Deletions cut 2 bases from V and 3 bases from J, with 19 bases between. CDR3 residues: CASSYLPGANGEETQYF. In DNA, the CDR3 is TGTGCCAGCAGTTACCTCCCGGGAGCGAATGGTGAAGAGACCCAGTACTTC.

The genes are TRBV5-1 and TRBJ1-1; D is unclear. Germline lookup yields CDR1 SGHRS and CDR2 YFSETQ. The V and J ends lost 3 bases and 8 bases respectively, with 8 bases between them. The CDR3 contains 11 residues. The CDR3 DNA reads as TGCGCCAGCAGCTCGCCCCAGGAAGCTTTCTTT. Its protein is CASSSPQEAFF. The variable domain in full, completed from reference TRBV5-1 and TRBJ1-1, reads KAGVTQTPRYLIKTRGQQVTLSCSPISGHRSVSWYQQTPGQGLQFLFEYFSETQRNKGNFPGRFSGRQFSNSRSEMNVSTLELGDSALYLCASSSPQEAFFGQGTRLTVV.

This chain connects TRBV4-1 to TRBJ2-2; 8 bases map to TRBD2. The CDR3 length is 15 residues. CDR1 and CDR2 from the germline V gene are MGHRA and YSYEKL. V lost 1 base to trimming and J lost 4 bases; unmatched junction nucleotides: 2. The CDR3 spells CASSQAGGPTGELFF. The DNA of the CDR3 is TGCGCCAGCAGCCAAGCGGGAGGGCCCACCGGGGAGCTGTTTTTT.

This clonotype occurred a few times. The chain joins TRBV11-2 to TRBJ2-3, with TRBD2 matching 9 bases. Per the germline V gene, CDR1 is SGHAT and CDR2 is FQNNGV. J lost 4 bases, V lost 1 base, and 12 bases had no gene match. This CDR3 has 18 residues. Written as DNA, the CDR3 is TGTGCCAGCAGCTTAGGTCATGTTAGCGGGAGAATCGCAGATACGCAGTATTTT. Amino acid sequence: CASSLGHVSGRIADTQYF.

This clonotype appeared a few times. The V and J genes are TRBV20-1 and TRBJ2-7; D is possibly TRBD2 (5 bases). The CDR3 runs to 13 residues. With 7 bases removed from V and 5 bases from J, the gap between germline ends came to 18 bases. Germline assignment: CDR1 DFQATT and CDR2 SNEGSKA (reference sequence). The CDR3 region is CSVNPGGRNEQYF. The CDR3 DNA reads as TGCAGTGTTAATCCTGGAGGTCGCAACGAGCAGTACTTC.

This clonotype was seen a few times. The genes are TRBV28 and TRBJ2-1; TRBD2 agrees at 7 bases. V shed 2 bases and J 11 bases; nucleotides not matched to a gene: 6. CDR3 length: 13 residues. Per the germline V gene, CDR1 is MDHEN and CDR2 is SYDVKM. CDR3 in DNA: TGTGCCAGCAGTTTACGACCGCGGGAGAAGCAGTTCTTC. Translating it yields CASSLRPREKQFF.

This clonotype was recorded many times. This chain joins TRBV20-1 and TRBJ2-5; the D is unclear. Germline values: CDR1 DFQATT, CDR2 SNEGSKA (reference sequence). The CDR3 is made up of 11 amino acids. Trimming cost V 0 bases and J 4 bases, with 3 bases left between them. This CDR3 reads CSARDRETQYF. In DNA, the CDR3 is TGCAGTGCTAGAGACCGAGAGACCCAGTACTTC.